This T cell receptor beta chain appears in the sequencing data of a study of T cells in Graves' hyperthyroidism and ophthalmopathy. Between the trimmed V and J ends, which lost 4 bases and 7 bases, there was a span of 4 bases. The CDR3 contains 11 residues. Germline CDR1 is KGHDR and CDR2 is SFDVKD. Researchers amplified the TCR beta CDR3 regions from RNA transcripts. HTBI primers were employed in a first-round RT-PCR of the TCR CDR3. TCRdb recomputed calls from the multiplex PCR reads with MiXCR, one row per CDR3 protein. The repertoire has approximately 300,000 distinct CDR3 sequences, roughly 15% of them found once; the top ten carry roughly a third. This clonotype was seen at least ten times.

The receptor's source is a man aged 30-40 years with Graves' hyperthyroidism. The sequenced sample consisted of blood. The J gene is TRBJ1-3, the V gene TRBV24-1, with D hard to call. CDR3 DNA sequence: TGTGCCACCAGTGAGGAGAACACCATATATTTT. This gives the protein CATSEENTIYF.